This passage covers 6 T cell receptor beta chains from one sample sequenced in a study of blood T cell repertoires in COVID-19 (TCRdb year 2020). The protocol used for the library was the immunoSEQ multiplex PCR assay. In its TCRdb copy, this immuneACCESS table keeps in-frame sequences only and misses some clones. Where compared with another copy, unresolved V genes explain less than half of these, and the others have no known cause. This sample gives about 150,000 clones in total; over 75% of them show up just once. Approximately 0.6% of the sample lies in the top ten. The material sequenced was peripheral blood. These receptors all stem from a man in his sixties with COVID-19, enrolled during active disease.

The gene calls are TRBV28 and TRBJ2-7; 11 positions match TRBD2. V shed 7 bases, J shed 1 base, and the junction held 6 bases outside the gene matches. The V gene's germline CDR1 is MDHEN and CDR2 SYDVKM. There are 15 residues in the CDR3. The CDR3 DNA reads TGTGCCAGCAACCAGGCTAGCGGGGGGTCCTACGAGCAGTACTTC. Translated, it gives CASNQASGGSYEQYF.

V and J are TRBV30 and TRBJ2-7, with 10 nucleotides matching TRBD1. The CDR3 sequence is 12 residues long. The trim removed 5 bases at V and 7 bases at J, leaving 5 bases unmatched. The germline gives CDR1 GTSNPN, CDR2 SVGIG (reference sequence). The CDR3 here is CAWDRGLEEQYF. CDR3 nucleotide sequence: TGTGCCTGGGACAGGGGGCTGGAAGAGCAGTACTTC. Complete variable domain (other parts from reference TRBV30 and TRBJ2-7): SQTIHQWPATLVQPVGSPLSLECTVEGTSNPNLYWYRQAAGRGLQLLFYSVGIGQISSEVPQNLSASRPQDRQFILSSKKLLLSDSGFYLCAWDRGLEEQYFGPGTRLTVT.

The J gene is TRBJ1-1, the V gene TRBV14; D gene uncertain. Germline CDR1 and CDR2: SGHDN and FVKESK. The CDR3 loop spans 17 amino acids. The germline V and J ends were trimmed by 1 base and 5 bases, with 20 bases remaining between them. Here the CDR3 reads CASSQVGSGALYTEAFF. DNA of the CDR3: TGTGCCAGCAGCCAAGTCGGGTCCGGTGCATTGTATACTGAAGCTTTCTTT.

V and J are TRBV30 and TRBJ1-2; D remains unclear. The V end was cut by 3 bases, the J end by 2 bases, with 13 bases between. The CDR3 is made up of 14 amino acids. Germline values: CDR1 GTSNPN, CDR2 SVGIG (reference sequence). CDR3: CAWRSKTENYGYTF. The DNA for the CDR3 is TGTGCCTGGAGATCTAAGACGGAGAACTATGGCTACACCTTC. Full variable domain (rest looked up from reference TRBV30 and TRBJ1-2): SQTIHQWPATLVQPVGSPLSLECTVEGTSNPNLYWYRQAAGRGLQLLFYSVGIGQISSEVPQNLSASRPQDRQFILSSKKLLLSDSGFYLCAWRSKTENYGYTFGSGTRLTVV.

The rearrangement links TRBV6-5 to TRBJ1-1, with a tentative D call TRBD1 (6 bases). The CDR3 has 15 residues. The V end lost 7 bases, the J end lost 1 base, and 16 bases lay between the germline ends. Germline CDR1 and CDR2: MNHEY and SVGAGI. CDR3 bases: TGTGCCAGCATCGAGGGGGGGTCTGGGAACACTGAAGCTTTCTTT. This codes for CASIEGGSGNTEAFF.

The chain recombines TRBV9 with TRBJ2-1; D is unresolved. The V gene lost 0 bases and the J gene lost 0 bases, with 10 bases spanning the gap. The CDR3 extends over 16 amino acids. Germline CDR1 SGDLS, CDR2 YYNGEE. This CDR3 reads CASSVVDQVSYNEQFF. Here the CDR3 DNA reads TGTGCCAGCAGCGTAGTTGACCAGGTCTCCTACAATGAGCAGTTCTTC.